Shown below are 17 T cell receptor beta chains from a single sample sequenced in a study of immune cell composition in non-small cell lung cancer. Repertoires were generated with immunoSEQ multiplex PCR, while TCRdb's copy carries only in-frame clones and drops some. The table includes 2,000 to 2,500 clones, 55% to 75% detected once. Sequencing was done on a sample of lung tumor tissue. The receptor source for this set is a human donor with non-small cell lung cancer.

The chain couples TRBV7-8 to TRBJ1-2; D call uncertain. The germline V and J ends were trimmed by 5 bases and 4 bases, with 23 bases remaining between them. Germline lookup yields CDR1 SGHVS and CDR2 FQNEAQ. The CDR3 contains 17 residues. CDR3 sequence: CASSPRRGGLSAYGYTF. The CDR3 nucleotides read TGTGCCAGCAGCCCCCGGAGAGGAGGGCTTTCGGCCTATGGCTACACCTTC.

The rearrangement joins TRBV7-2 to TRBJ2-7; D gene ambiguous. The germline CDR1 and CDR2 sequences are SGHTA and FQGNSA. The V and J ends lost 3 bases and 0 bases respectively, with 6 bases between them. This CDR3 region has 13 residues. The CDR3 nucleotides are TGTGCCAGCAGCTTCCCCCACTCCTACGAGCAGTACTTC. Encoded protein: CASSFPHSYEQYF.

The CDR3 here is CASSPMRGGYTGELFF. The CDR3 DNA sequence: TGTGCCAGCAGCCCGATGCGAGGGGGCTACACCGGGGAGCTGTTTTTT. The rearrangement uses TRBV7-2 and TRBJ2-2; TRBD1 agrees at 7 bases. J gave up 3 bases and V 5 bases, and 9 bases lay outside the gene matches. This CDR3 is built from 16 residues. Germline CDR1 SGHTA, CDR2 FQGNSA.

The gene calls are TRBV6-5 and TRBJ1-1; 7 positions match TRBD1. This CDR3 comprises 15 residues. V lost 4 bases and J lost 1; bases outside the gene matches: 6. Germline V gene data show CDR1 as MNHEY and CDR2 as SVGAGI. The CDR3: CASSFRGQRNTEAFF. The CDR3 region has the DNA TGTGCCAGCAGTTTCAGGGGACAGAGGAACACTGAAGCTTTCTTT.

The chain combines TRBV5-5 with TRBJ1-2; the D gene is possibly TRBD1 (6 bases). Germline V gene data show CDR1 as SGHKS and CDR2 as YYEKEE (reference sequence). Trimming stripped 4 bases from V and 5 bases from J, with 18 bases between. The CDR3 is 15 amino acids. CDR3 sequence: CASSDPGGARYGYTF. CDR3 in DNA: TGTGCCAGCAGCGACCCCGGGGGGGCGCGTTATGGCTACACCTTC.

This chain connects TRBV5-1 to TRBJ1-1; possible D gene TRBD1, 6 bases. V lost 7 bases, J lost 5 bases, and 12 bases lay in between. CDR3 length: 12 amino acids. Germline CDR1 is SGHRS and CDR2 is YFSETQ. Written as DNA, the CDR3 is TGCGCCAGCGGAGGGGGGGCAACTGAAGCTTTCTTT. Translating gives CASGGGATEAFF.

The V and J genes are TRBV19 and TRBJ1-4; TRBD1 is a possible D gene (5 bases). The V and J ends lost 4 bases and 0 bases respectively, with 15 bases between them. The germline V gene has CDR1 LNHDA and CDR2 SQIVND (reference sequence). The CDR3 extends over 17 amino acids. CDR3 DNA: TGTGCCAGTAGTAACCATCGACAGTTGACAACTAATGAAAAACTGTTTTTT. This codes for CASSNHRQLTTNEKLFF.

In this sample, this clone turned up a few times. The rearrangement links TRBV6-5 to TRBJ2-1, with D perhaps TRBD2 (6 bases). Germline loops: CDR1 MNHEY, CDR2 SVGAGI. The length of the CDR3 is 12 residues. V was clipped by 6 bases and J by 9 bases, with 12 bases between them. The DNA of the CDR3 is TGTGCCAGCAGCCTCCTCGGGGGTGAGCAGTTCTTC. Its translation is CASSLLGGEQFF.

The rearrangement uses TRBV30 and TRBJ2-7; TRBD2 matches at 9 bases. The germline gives CDR1 GTSNPN, CDR2 SVGIG (reference sequence). The trim removed 7 bases at V and 5 bases at J, leaving 12 bases unmatched. The CDR3 has 14 residues. The CDR3 DNA reads as TGTGCCTTCACCAGAGGGACTAGCCCCCACGAGCAGTACTTC. Its translation is CAFTRGTSPHEQYF.

The chain uses TRBV29-1 and TRBJ2-5, with 7 bases aligning to TRBD2. The CDR3 is 15 residues long. Per germline, CDR1 SQVTM and CDR2 ANQGSEA. With 7 bases clipped from V and 0 bases from J, the junction kept 11 bases outside the gene matches. The CDR3 protein is CSAAGTTDNQETQYF. The CDR3 nucleotides read TGCAGCGCAGCCGGGACTACCGACAACCAAGAGACCCAGTACTTC.

This rearrangement joins TRBV4-1 to TRBJ2-7, with TRBD1 matching over 7 bases. V lost 1 base and J lost 2; bases outside the gene matches: 8. The CDR3 contains 16 residues. The germline V gene has CDR1 MGHRA and CDR2 YSYEKL. CDR3 DNA sequence: TGCGCCAGCAGCCAAGGAGCGGACAGGCCAACCTACGAGCAGTACTTC. As protein: CASSQGADRPTYEQYF.

This rearrangement joins TRBV4-3 to TRBJ1-6, with 9 bases aligning to TRBD1. Per the germline V gene, CDR1 is LGHNA and CDR2 is YSLEER. The CDR3 totals 15 residues. With 1 base clipped from V and 9 bases from J, the junction kept 4 bases outside the gene matches. The CDR3 is CASSQGTGASSPLHF. In DNA form, the CDR3 reads TGCGCCAGCAGCCAAGGGACAGGGGCTAGTTCACCCCTCCACTTT.

This sequence joins TRBV4-3 and TRBJ1-6, with unresolved D. The CDR3 spans 15 residues. Trimming took 1 base from V and 5 from J, leaving 9 bases between them. Germline V gene data show CDR1 as LGHNA and CDR2 as YSLEER. CDR3 coding DNA: TGCGCCAGCAGCCAAGGCACTGCCAATAATTCACCCCTCCACTTT. Its translation: CASSQGTANNSPLHF.

The V gene is TRBV30, the J gene TRBJ2-1; D may be TRBD1 (5 bases). CDR3 size: 12 residues. Germline-derived CDR1 and CDR2 are GTSNPN and SVGIG (reference sequence). Between the trimmed V and J ends, which lost 2 bases and 9 bases, there was a span of 11 bases. CDR3 sequence (DNA): TGTGCCTGGAGTTCGACAGTGATTGAGCAGTTCTTC. Translating gives CAWSSTVIEQFF.

V gene TRBV12-5 combines with J gene TRBJ2-2; 9 bases map to TRBD1. The V and J ends lost 5 bases and 4 bases, in that order; junction bases with no gene match: 17. The CDR3 spans 19 residues. Germline values: CDR1 LGHNT, CDR2 FRNRAP. CDR3 loop: CASGLTPDGQGSVTGELFF. The CDR3 DNA reads as TGTGCTAGTGGTCTCACGCCTGACGGACAGGGGTCGGTCACCGGGGAGCTGTTTTTT.

V is TRBV29-1 and J is TRBJ2-2; 7 bases are shared with TRBD2. In germline, CDR1 is SQVTM, CDR2 ANQGSEA. CDR3 length equals 16 residues. The trim removed 7 bases at V and 5 bases at J, leaving 16 bases unmatched. Here the CDR3 reads CSALMGGGSGTGELFF. DNA for the CDR3: TGCAGCGCCCTCATGGGCGGCGGGAGTGGAACCGGGGAGCTGTTTTTT.

V and J are TRBV6-6 and TRBJ2-3; TRBD2 matches 15 bases. Trimming cost V 11 bases and J 0 bases; bases outside gene matches: 6. This CDR3 has 16 amino acids. The V gene's germline CDR1 is MNHNY and CDR2 SVGAGI (reference sequence). CDR3 bases: TGTGCCGCCGGGGGGACTAGCGGGAGGAGCACAGATACGCAGTATTTT. It yields the protein CAAGGTSGRSTDTQYF.